Sequencing of this TCR beta chain was carried out in a study of blood T cell repertoires in COVID-19. Turning to the study itself: Acute-phase and convalescent COVID-19 samples originated in the United States, Italy and Spain. The analysed material was cDNA or gDNA that came from T cells, B-cell-depleted T cells, or PBMCs.

Per the original data handling: Reference gene primer amplification yielded estimated nucleated cell counts. Clones were sequenced by immunoSEQ multiplex PCR, and TCRdb holds only the in-frame ones, with some missing. The DNA gave D and trimming, while V, J and clone size come from that table. This table holds approximately 190,000 clones, approximately 79% found once. This CDR3 is built from 14 residues. Germline CDR1 MNHEY, CDR2 SVGAGI. V lost 4 bases and J lost 6, with 13 bases in between. The genes are TRBV6-5 and TRBJ2-4, with D possibly TRBD1 on 5 matching bases. The source material was peripheral blood. This clonotype was obtained from a young man with active or convalescent COVID-19. The CDR3 DNA follows: TGTGCCAGCAGTTTAGGGCAGGGCGTAAACATTCAGTACTTC. The encoded protein is CASSLGQGVNIQYF.